The rows below give T cell receptor beta chains drawn from one sample of a study of blood T cell repertoires in COVID-19. The data were produced by immunoSEQ multiplex PCR, yet TCRdb's version contains in-frame clones alone and is incomplete. The sample holds about 46,000 clones; around nine tenths are singletons and the top ten take roughly 15%. The source material was peripheral blood. These receptors all come from a man aged 60-69 years with active or convalescent COVID-19. The CDR3 runs from the conserved cysteine through the conserved F or W. The D gene is left open where the match is weak. Size is omitted from some rows. Given values are once, few, many or a class for expanded clones.

NA,NA,TRBJ2-7,TRBV6-1,TGTGCCAGCAGTGATTTTTGGGGGCGGGAGCAGTACTTC,CASSDFWGREQYF
NA,TRBD2,TRBJ2-1,TRBV3-1/TRBV3-2,TGTGCCAGCAGCCATCTGGCCCCTAGCGGGGGGGGTAGGTCCTACAATGAGCAGTTCTTC,CASSHLAPSGGGRSYNEQFF
NA,NA,TRBJ1-6,TRBV5-1,TGCGCCAGCAGCTTGGCGGGGTATTCACCCCTCCACTTT,CASSLAGYSPLHF
NA,NA,TRBJ1-1,TRBV19,TGTGCCAGTAGCAGTCCAGGGTTAGTGGTCGGAGCTTTCTTT,CASSSPGLVVGAFF
NA,NA,TRBJ2-1,TRBV30,TGTGCCTGGAGTGTCGTCGTGCCAGGGGGGTACTACAATGAGCAGTTCTTC,CAWSVVVPGGYYNEQFF
NA,TRBD1,TRBJ1-2,TRBV25-1,TGTGCCAGCAGTGAAACAGGGGCGGGTGGCTACACCTTC,CASSETGAGGYTF
NA,NA,TRBJ2-4,TRBV4-3,TGCGCCAGCAGCCAAGATTATGGGGCCCAACTCCTTCAGTACTTC,CASSQDYGAQLLQYF
NA,TRBD1,TRBJ1-2,TRBV6-2/TRBV6-3,TGTGCCAGCAGTTATTACAAGGACAGGGGGAATGGCTACACCTTC,CASSYYKDRGNGYTF
NA,NA,TRBJ1-3,TRBV5-4,TGTGCCAGCAGCTCCAGATCCGGGAACTCTGGAAACACCATATATTTT,CASSSRSGNSGNTIYF
NA,NA,TRBJ2-2,TRBV12-2,TGTGCAAGTCGTGACAGAGGCCCCTCGGGTGAGCTGTTTTTT,CASRDRGPSGELFF
NA,TRBD1,TRBJ2-5,TRBV2,TGTGCCAGTGGGACAGTCCAAGAGACCCAGTACTTC,CASGTVQETQYF
NA,NA,TRBJ1-1,TRBV9,TGTGCCAGCAGCGTAGACCGGGGGAGTACTGAAGCTTTCTTT,CASSVDRGSTEAFF
NA,NA,TRBJ1-3,TRBV29-1,TGCAGCGTTGCGGAACAGGGCCGGGACACCATATATTTT,CSVAEQGRDTIYF
NA,NA,TRBJ2-3,TRBV7-2,TGTGCCAGCAGCGACGGGAACCCGGGAGCAGATACGCAGTATTTT,CASSDGNPGADTQYF
NA,TRBD1,TRBJ1-1,TRBV6-5,TGTGCCAGCATTAACAGGGGGCTGGGAAACACTGAAGCTTTCTTT,CASINRGLGNTEAFF
NA,NA,TRBJ2-7,TRBV6-1,TGTGCCAGCAGTGAATTTTGGACAATTGACGGCTACGAGCAGTACTTC,CASSEFWTIDGYEQYF
NA,NA,TRBJ1-5,TRBV15,TGTGCCACCAGCAGAGAGGGGGGGGCAGGGCGCGTGAATCAGCCCCAGCATTTT,CATSREGGAGRVNQPQHF
NA,NA,TRBJ2-7,TRBV3-1/TRBV3-2,TGTGCCAGCACCTCAAACTGGGCAGGGTCGGCCGAGCAGTACTTC,CASTSNWAGSAEQYF
NA,NA,TRBJ2-6,TRBV21-1,TGTGCCAGCAGCAAAGCACGGACAGGGCGAGGAACTGGGGCCAACGTCCTGACTTTC,CASSKARTGRGTGANVLTF
NA,TRBD1,TRBJ1-2,TRBV6-2/TRBV6-3,TGTGCCAGCAGTACCCGACAGGGATGGGACTATGGCTACACCTTC,CASSTRQGWDYGYTF
NA,TRBD2,TRBJ2-1,TRBV3-1/TRBV3-2,TGTGCCAGCAGGCCCACTAGCGGGGGGGCCTATCAGTTCTTC,CASRPTSGGAYQFF
few,NA,TRBJ1-3,TRBV4-2,TGTGCCAGCAGCCAGGACAGTGGAAACACCATATATTTT,CASSQDSGNTIYF
NA,NA,TRBJ1-1,TRBV14,TGTGCCAGCAGCCAGGGGACTCAAAGAGCTTTCTTT,CASSQGTQRAFF
NA,TRBD1,TRBJ1-1,TRBV2,TGTGCCAGCAGTTACGGGACAGGGGTAAACACTGAAGCTTTCTTT,CASSYGTGVNTEAFF
NA,NA,TRBJ1-1,TRBV11-2,TGTGCCAGCAGCTTAGGGGGCAATGAAGCTTTCTTT,CASSLGGNEAFF
NA,NA,TRBJ1-2,TRBV18,TGTGCCAGCTCACTGAGGACTGAGTCGGGATCTTATGGCTACACCTTC,CASSLRTESGSYGYTF
once,TRBD1,TRBJ2-7,TRBV28,TGTGCCAGCAGTTTCGCCGGGACAGGGGCTTCCGAGCAGTACTTC,CASSFAGTGASEQYF
NA,NA,TRBJ1-4,TRBV27,TGTGCCAGCAGCACGGGGATTAATGAAAAACTGTTTTTT,CASSTGINEKLFF
NA,TRBD1,TRBJ1-2,TRBV3-1/TRBV3-2,TGTGCCAGCAGCGCCCGATGGAGGGACAGCGGTTCGGGCTACACCTTC,CASSARWRDSGSGYTF
NA,TRBD1,TRBJ2-3,TRBV2,TGTGCCAGCAGTCGACAGGGGGACCTCACAGATACGCAGTATTTT,CASSRQGDLTDTQYF
NA,TRBD1,TRBJ2-7,TRBV5-1,TGCGCCAGCAGCACCGGACAGGGGAACTACGAGCAGTACTTC,CASSTGQGNYEQYF
NA,NA,TRBJ2-3,TRBV19,TGTGCCAGTAGTATCGGTCGAGATACGCAGTATTTT,CASSIGRDTQYF
NA,TRBD2,TRBJ2-3,TRBV5-1,TGCGCCAGCAGCTTGTTGCGGGGGAGCACAGATACGCAGTATTTT,CASSLLRGSTDTQYF
few,TRBD1,TRBJ1-2,TRBV2,TGTGCCAGCAGTGAAGTAACCCCTTCTTTAAGACAGGGCAACTATGGCTACACCTTC,CASSEVTPSLRQGNYGYTF
NA,TRBD1,TRBJ2-2,TRBV10-3,TGTGCCATCACTCTGGGACAGGGTGACACCGGGGAGCTGTTTTTT,CAITLGQGDTGELFF
NA,TRBD2,TRBJ2-2,TRBV28,TGTGCCAGCAGCGTTCGGGGGGGCTCCGGGGAGCTGTTTTTT,CASSVRGGSGELFF
NA,NA,TRBJ1-4,TRBV6-5,TGTGCCAGCACAGGCTTTATCGAAAAACTGTTTTTT,CASTGFIEKLFF
NA,NA,TRBJ2-6,TRBV24-1,TGTGCCACCAGTGCTCCTCGGGGGGCCAACGTCCTGACTTTC,CATSAPRGANVLTF
NA,TRBD1,TRBJ1-3,TRBV2,TGTGCCAGCAAGGGACAGGGAAACACCATATATTTT,CASKGQGNTIYF
NA,TRBD1,TRBJ1-1,TRBV5-5,TGTGCCAGCAGCTTGTGGAGGCGACAGGACCCCAGGGGGCTGAACACTGAAGCTTTCTTT,CASSLWRRQDPRGLNTEAFF
NA,NA,TRBJ1-4,TRBV19,TGTGCCAGTAGTATAGTAGGGGCTAATGAAAAACTGTTTTTT,CASSIVGANEKLFF
few,NA,TRBJ2-7,TRBV2,TGTGCCAGCAGCCCCGAGACATTGAATTACGAGCAGTACTTC,CASSPETLNYEQYF
NA,TRBD1,TRBJ2-3,TRBV2,TGTGCCAGCAAGAACAGGGGATTAGATACGCAGTATTTT,CASKNRGLDTQYF
NA,NA,TRBJ1-1,TRBV5-6,TGTGCCAGCGCCCGAAGGGGGAATTTGAACACTGAAGCTTTCTTT,CASARRGNLNTEAFF
few,NA,TRBJ2-3,TRBV5-1,TGCGCCAGCAGCTTGCAGTCCGCTCCCACAGATACGCAGTATTTT,CASSLQSAPTDTQYF
NA,TRBD1,TRBJ1-5,TRBV30,TGTGCCTGTGGACAGGGGGCAGGACAGCCCCAGCATTTT,CACGQGAGQPQHF
NA,NA,TRBJ2-7,TRBV5-1,TGCGCCAGCAGCGAGGCCCAGGGCACATCTTTATCCTACGAGCAGTACTTC,CASSEAQGTSLSYEQYF
NA,TRBD2,TRBJ2-5,TRBV5-5,TGTGCCAGCAGCTTGGCCCTTAGCGGGGCCTCGGGGGAGACCCAGTACTTC,CASSLALSGASGETQYF
NA,NA,TRBJ2-3,TRBV7-3,TGTGCCAGCAGCTATGACAGTTACACAGATACGCAGTATTTT,CASSYDSYTDTQYF
NA,TRBD2,TRBJ2-5,TRBV4-2,TGTGCCAGCAGCGTTAGCGGGGACCAAGAGACCCAGTACTTC,CASSVSGDQETQYF